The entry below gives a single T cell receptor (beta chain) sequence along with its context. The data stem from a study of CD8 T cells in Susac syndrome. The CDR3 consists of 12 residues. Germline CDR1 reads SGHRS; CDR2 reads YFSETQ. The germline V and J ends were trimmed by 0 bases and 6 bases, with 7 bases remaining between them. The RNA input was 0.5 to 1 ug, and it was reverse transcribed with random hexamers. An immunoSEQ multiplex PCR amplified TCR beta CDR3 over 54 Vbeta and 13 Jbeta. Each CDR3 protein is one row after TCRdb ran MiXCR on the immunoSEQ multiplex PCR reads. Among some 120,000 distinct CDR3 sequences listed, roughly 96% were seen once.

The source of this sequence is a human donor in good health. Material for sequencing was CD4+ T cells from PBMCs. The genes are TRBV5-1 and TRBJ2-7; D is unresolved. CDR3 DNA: TGCGCCAGCAGCTTGGCCAGTGGCGAGCAGTACTTC. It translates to CASSLASGEQYF.